The 6 T cell receptor beta chains given below trace back to one sample, sequenced in a study of blood T cell repertoires in COVID-19. The data were produced by immunoSEQ multiplex PCR, yet TCRdb's version contains in-frame clones alone and is incomplete. Among about 89,000 clones listed, around 88% were seen once. Sequencing input: peripheral blood. The receptor source for this set is a man between 60 and 75 years old with acute or convalescent COVID-19.

This sequence joins TRBV19 and TRBJ1-1; D ambiguous. Germline loops: CDR1 LNHDA, CDR2 SQIVND (reference sequence). This CDR3 has 15 amino acids. V gave up 6 bases and J gave up 1 base, with 15 bases separating them. The CDR3 is CASSGVGVWNTEAFF. In DNA, the CDR3 is TGTGCCAGTAGCGGGGTTGGGGTTTGGAACACTGAAGCTTTCTTT.

This clone came up once. DNA for the CDR3: TGTGCCAGCAGCGTAGGGGCTAGCGGGAGTTTTGATACGCAGTATTTT. Its protein product is CASSVGASGSFDTQYF. This rearrangement joins TRBV9 to TRBJ2-3; 10 bases fit TRBD2. The germline CDR1 and CDR2 sequences are SGDLS and YYNGEE. V lost 0 bases and J lost 6; bases outside the gene matches: 7. The CDR3 is 16 amino acids. The full variable domain, its missing parts supplied by reference TRBV9 and TRBJ2-3, is DSGVTQTPKHLITATGQRVTLRCSPRSGDLSVYWYQQSLDQGLQFLIQYYNGEERAKGNILERFSAQQFPDLHSELNLSSLELGDSALYFCASSVGASGSFDTQYFGPGTRLTVL.

V is TRBV27 and J is TRBJ1-2; 11 bases match TRBD1. The CDR3 is 17 residues long. V gave up 6 bases and J gave up 2 bases; unmatched junction bases: 11. CDR1 MNHEY and CDR2 SMNVEV come from the germline V gene (reference sequence). The CDR3 region is CASSRTGGPVPNYGYTF. The CDR3 DNA sequence: TGTGCCAGCAGCCGGACAGGGGGCCCCGTCCCAAACTATGGCTACACCTTC.

The chain recombines TRBV5-4 with TRBJ2-3; 7 bases are shared with TRBD1. CDR1 is SGHNT, CDR2 YYREEE, per germline (reference sequence). The CDR3 spans 14 residues. V was pared by 3 bases and J by 5 bases, with 6 bases of the junction left unmatched. The CDR3 nucleotides are TGTGCCAGCAGCTCGCGACAGGGAAGAGATACGCAGTATTTT. Protein: CASSSRQGRDTQYF.

This clone was found once. V gene TRBV5-1 combines with J gene TRBJ2-5; no firm D call. This CDR3 is built from 14 residues. In germline, CDR1 is SGHRS, CDR2 YFSETQ. V was shortened by 4 bases and J by 5 bases, with 15 bases between the two germline ends. The CDR3 DNA sequence: TGCGCCAGCAGCCCGGCACAGCTCCGGGAGACCCAGTACTTC. Amino acid sequence: CASSPAQLRETQYF.

V usage is TRBV2 and J usage is TRBJ1-2, with 7 bases identical to TRBD1. Unmatched junction bases numbered 6, after V lost 10 bases and J lost 4 bases. Germline V gives CDR1 SNHLY, CDR2 FYNNEI. The CDR3 consists of 12 residues. The DNA for the CDR3 is TGTGCCACCTTGGGACAGATCTATGGCTACACCTTC. This codes for CATLGQIYGYTF.